This T cell receptor (beta chain) was retrieved from a study of CD8+ T cells in alopecia areata. Extracted RNA was reverse transcribed, and the resulting cDNA served as sequencing template. Some clones are missing from TCRdb's copy, which holds only in-frame ones; the method was immunoSEQ multiplex PCR. Here the sample spans about 210,000 clones, about 57% being singletons. The ends lost 7 bases at V and 6 bases at J; junction bases unmatched: 14. The germline gives CDR1 GTSNPN, CDR2 SVGIG (reference sequence). The CDR3 spans 14 residues. Described treatment: oral pan-JAK inhibitor, 5-10 mg twice daily.

Sample: CD4+ T cells sorted from blood, taken at week 4, from a patient treated with tofacitinib. The sequence derives from a human donor with alopecia areata. The chain recombines TRBV30 with TRBJ1-2; 7 bases line up with TRBD1. Written as DNA, the CDR3 is TGTGCCTTAGTTCACAGGGGCCAGCTCGATGGCTACACCTTC. It encodes CALVHRGQLDGYTF.